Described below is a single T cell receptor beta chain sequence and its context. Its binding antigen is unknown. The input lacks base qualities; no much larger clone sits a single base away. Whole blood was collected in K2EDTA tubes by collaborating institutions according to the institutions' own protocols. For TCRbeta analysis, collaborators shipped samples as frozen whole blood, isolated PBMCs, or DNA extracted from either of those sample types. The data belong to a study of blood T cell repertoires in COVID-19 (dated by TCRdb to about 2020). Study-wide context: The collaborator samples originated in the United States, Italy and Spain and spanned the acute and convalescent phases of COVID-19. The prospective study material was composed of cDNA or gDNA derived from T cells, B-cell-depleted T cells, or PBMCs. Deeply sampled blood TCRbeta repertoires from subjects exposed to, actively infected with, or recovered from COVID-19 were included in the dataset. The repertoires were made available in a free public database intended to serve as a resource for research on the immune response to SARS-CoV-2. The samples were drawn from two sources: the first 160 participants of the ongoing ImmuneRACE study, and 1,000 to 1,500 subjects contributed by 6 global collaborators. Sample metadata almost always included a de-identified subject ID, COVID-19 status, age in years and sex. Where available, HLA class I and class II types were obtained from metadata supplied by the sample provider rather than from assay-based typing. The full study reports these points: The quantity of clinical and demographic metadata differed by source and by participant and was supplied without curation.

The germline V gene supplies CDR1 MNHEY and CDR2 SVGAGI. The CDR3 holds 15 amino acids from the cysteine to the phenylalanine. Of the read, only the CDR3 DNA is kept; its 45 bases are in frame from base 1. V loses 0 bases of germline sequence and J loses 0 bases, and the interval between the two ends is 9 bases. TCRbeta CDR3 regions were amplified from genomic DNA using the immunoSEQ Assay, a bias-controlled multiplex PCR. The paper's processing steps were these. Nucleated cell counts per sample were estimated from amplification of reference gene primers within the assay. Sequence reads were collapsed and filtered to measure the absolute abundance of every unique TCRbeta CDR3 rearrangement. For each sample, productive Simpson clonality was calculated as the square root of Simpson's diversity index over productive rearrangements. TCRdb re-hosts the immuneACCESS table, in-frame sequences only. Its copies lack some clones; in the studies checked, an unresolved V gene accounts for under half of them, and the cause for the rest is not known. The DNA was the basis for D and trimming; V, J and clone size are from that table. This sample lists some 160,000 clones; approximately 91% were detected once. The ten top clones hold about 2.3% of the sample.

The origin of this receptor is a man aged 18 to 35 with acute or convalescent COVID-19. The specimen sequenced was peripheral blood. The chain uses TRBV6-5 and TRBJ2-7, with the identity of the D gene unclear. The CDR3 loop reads CASSYSPGSSYEQYF. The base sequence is TGTGCCAGCAGTTACTCGCCAGGAAGCTCCTACGAGCAGTACTTC.